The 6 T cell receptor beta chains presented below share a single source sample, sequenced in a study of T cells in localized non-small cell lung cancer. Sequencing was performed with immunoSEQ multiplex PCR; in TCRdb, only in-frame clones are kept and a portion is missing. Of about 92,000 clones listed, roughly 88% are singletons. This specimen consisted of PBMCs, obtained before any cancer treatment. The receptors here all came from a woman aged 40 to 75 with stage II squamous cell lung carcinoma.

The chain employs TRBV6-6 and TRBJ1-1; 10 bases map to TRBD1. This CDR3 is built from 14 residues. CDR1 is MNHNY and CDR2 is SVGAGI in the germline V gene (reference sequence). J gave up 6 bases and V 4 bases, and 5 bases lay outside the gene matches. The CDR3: CASSLMGQGSEAFF. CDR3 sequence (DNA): TGTGCCAGCAGTTTAATGGGACAGGGGTCTGAAGCTTTCTTT.

CDR3 loop: CASSIVGQFHHPNTEAFF. Written as DNA, the CDR3 is TGTGCCAGTAGTATAGTCGGACAGTTTCACCACCCGAACACTGAAGCTTTCTTT. The rearrangement joins TRBV19 to TRBJ1-1; maybe TRBD1 (6 bases). Per the germline V gene, CDR1 is LNHDA and CDR2 is SQIVND (reference sequence). V gave up 1 base and J gave up 1 base, with 19 bases separating them. The CDR3 length is 18 residues.

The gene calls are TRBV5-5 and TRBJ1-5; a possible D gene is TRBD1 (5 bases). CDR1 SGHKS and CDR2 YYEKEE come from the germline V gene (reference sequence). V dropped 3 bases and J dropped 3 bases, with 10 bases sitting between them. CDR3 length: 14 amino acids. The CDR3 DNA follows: TGTGCCAGCAGCTCCCGGGGCGACAATCAGCCCCAGCATTTT. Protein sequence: CASSSRGDNQPQHF.

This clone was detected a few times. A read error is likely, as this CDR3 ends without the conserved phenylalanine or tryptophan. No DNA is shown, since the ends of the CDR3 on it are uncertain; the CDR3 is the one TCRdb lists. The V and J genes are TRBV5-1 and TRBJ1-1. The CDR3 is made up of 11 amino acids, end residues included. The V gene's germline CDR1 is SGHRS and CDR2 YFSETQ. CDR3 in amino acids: CASSFSRAARC.

CDR3 bases: TGTGCCAGCAGTTACTCGATCAGGTACCAACCACGACATGGCTACACCTTC. It specifies CASSYSIRYQPRHGYTF. The V gene is TRBV6-7, the J gene TRBJ1-2, with D unresolved. TRBV6-7 falls under the ORF class, with uncertain function. The CDR3 is 17 amino acids. V lost 0 bases to trimming and J lost 6 bases, with 20 bases between them.

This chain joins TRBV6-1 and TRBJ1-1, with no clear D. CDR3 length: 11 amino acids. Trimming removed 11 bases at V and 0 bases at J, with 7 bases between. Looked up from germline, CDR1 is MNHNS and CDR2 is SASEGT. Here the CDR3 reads CAALLNTEAFF. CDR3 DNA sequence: TGTGCCGCCCTATTGAACACTGAAGCTTTCTTT.